The 13 T cell receptor beta chains below all came from one sample that was sequenced in a study of identical twins. MiXCR, applied by TCRdb to the 5' RACE reads, yields one record per CDR3 protein. The sample contains some 500,000 distinct CDR3 sequences, around a tenth of which appear only once. The same specimen was also included in a second study, on yellow fever vaccine responses in identical twins.

The sample comprised PBMCs. Source of these receptors: a woman under 30 in good health.

This clonotype was picked up many times. V is TRBV7-9 and J is TRBJ2-1; D not certain. V dropped 5 bases and J dropped 6 bases, with 17 bases sitting between them. There are 15 residues in the CDR3. Germline lookup yields CDR1 SEHNR and CDR2 FQNEAQ (reference sequence). Here the CDR3 reads CASSQRLTTINEQFF. In nucleotides, the CDR3 is TGTGCCAGCAGCCAGAGACTTACGACAATCAATGAGCAGTTCTTC.

The gene calls are TRBV6-2 or TRBV6-3 and TRBJ2-6, with TRBD1 matching over 9 bases. The CDR3 is 17 amino acids. Germline V CDR1 and CDR2: MNHEY, SVGEGT. Trimming took 6 bases from V and 3 from J; bases not matched to a gene: 9. CDR3 sequence: CASRWDREMYGANVLTF. CDR3 nucleotide sequence: TGTGCCAGCAGGTGGGACAGGGAGATGTATGGGGCCAACGTCCTGACTTTC.

This clonotype has a count of ten or more. The CDR3 DNA sequence: TGCAGCGTTGAGAGTTGGAACACTGAAGCTTTCTTT. Its protein is CSVESWNTEAFF. This chain connects TRBV29-1 to TRBJ1-1; D is uncertain. The germline V and J ends were trimmed by 3 bases and 1 base, with 6 bases remaining between them. Germline V gene sequence: CDR1 SQVTM, CDR2 ANQGSEA. This CDR3 has 12 amino acids.

The chain links TRBV12-3 or TRBV12-4 to TRBJ1-2; weak D call: TRBD1 (6 bases). The CDR3 has 15 residues. V was trimmed by 3 bases and J by 6 bases, leaving 17 bases between them. As DNA, the CDR3 is TGTGCCAGCAGTTTGACAGGCGGGCCGGGGGATGGCTACACCTTC. It translates to CASSLTGGPGDGYTF.

The table lists this clonotype with a few counts. The chain combines TRBV7-9 with TRBJ2-5; possibly TRBD1 for D (6 bases). The germline V and J ends were trimmed by 3 bases and 2 bases, with 10 bases remaining between them. Germline V gene data show CDR1 as SEHNR and CDR2 as FQNEAQ (reference sequence). CDR3 size: 14 residues. CDR3 bases: TGTGCCAGCAGCTTTGACGGACAGCAAGAGACCCAGTACTTC. It yields the protein CASSFDGQQETQYF.

This clonotype was recorded at least ten times. The chain joins TRBV29-1 to TRBJ2-1, with 9 nucleotides matching TRBD2. V was pared by 8 bases and J by 5 bases, with 19 bases of the junction left unmatched. The germline gives CDR1 SQVTM, CDR2 ANQGSEA. The length of the CDR3 is 17 residues. CDR3 DNA: TGCAGCATCCTGGGTTTGGGGCTAGCGGGGCCCAACAATGAGCAGTTCTTC. This sequence encodes CSILGLGLAGPNNEQFF.

There are a few counts of this clonotype. The chain combines TRBV6-1 with TRBJ1-1; 7 bases agree with TRBD1. J was trimmed by 3 bases and V by 8 bases; bases with no gene match: 3. The length of the CDR3 is 12 residues. Germline lookup yields CDR1 MNHNS and CDR2 SASEGT. DNA of the CDR3: TGTGCCAGCGAAAGGGGGCACACTGAAGCTTTCTTT. This gives the protein CASERGHTEAFF.

This clonotype was seen many times. This rearrangement joins TRBV7-2 to TRBJ2-7; 9 bases line up with TRBD2. The germline V gene encodes CDR1 SGHTA and CDR2 FQGNSA. There are 15 residues in the CDR3. Trimming at V came to 0 bases and at J to 4 bases, leaving 4 bases not matched to a gene. The CDR3 sequence: CASSLASGGTYEQYF. As DNA, the CDR3 is TGTGCCAGCAGCTTAGCTAGCGGGGGCACTTACGAGCAGTACTTC.

This clonotype was observed a handful of times. The J gene is TRBJ2-1, the V gene TRBV5-1; 9 positions agree with TRBD1. Germline V CDR1 and CDR2: SGHRS, YFSETQ. The junction had 5 bases not matched to a gene; V was cut back by 4 bases and J by 3 bases. This CDR3 contains 15 residues. Written as DNA, the CDR3 is TGCGCCAGCAGCACCGGGACAGGGTTCTACAATGAGCAGTTCTTC. Residues: CASSTGTGFYNEQFF.

The chain combines TRBV2 with TRBJ1-1; D ambiguous. Germline CDR1 SNHLY, CDR2 FYNNEI. This CDR3 has 13 amino acids. Between the trimmed V and J ends, which lost 2 bases and 4 bases, there was a span of 8 bases. The CDR3 DNA reads TGTGCCAGCAGTGAAATGGGAGGCACTGAAGCTTTCTTT. Protein sequence: CASSEMGGTEAFF.

This clonotype was seen a few times. The J gene is TRBJ2-7, the V gene TRBV10-3; D is unclear. Germline CDR1 is ENHRY and CDR2 is SYGVKD. Deletions cut 3 bases from V and 4 bases from J, with 22 bases between. The CDR3 spans 17 residues. CDR3: CAISDSLGESHLYEQYF. DNA of the CDR3: TGTGCCATCAGTGACTCCCTTGGGGAATCACACCTTTACGAGCAGTACTTC.

In this sample, this clonotype turned up a few times. V usage is TRBV6-1 and J usage is TRBJ2-5; 7 nucleotides align to TRBD2. CDR1 is MNHNS and CDR2 is SASEGT in the germline V gene. With 9 bases clipped from V and 5 bases from J, the junction kept 12 bases outside the gene matches. The CDR3 covers 14 residues. Here the CDR3 reads CASGRDFNTETQYF. DNA of the CDR3: TGTGCCAGTGGGAGGGATTTCAACACGGAGACCCAGTACTTC.

This clonotype came up a few times. The chain couples TRBV6-2 or TRBV6-3 to TRBJ2-7; TRBD1 might be the D (5 bases). The V gene's germline CDR1 is MNHEY and CDR2 SVGEGT. CDR3 length: 14 residues. The V end was cut by 1 base, the J end by 0 bases, with 7 bases between. In nucleotides, the CDR3 is TGTGCCAGCAGTTACTTCACAGGCTCCTACGAGCAGTACTTC. Translating it yields CASSYFTGSYEQYF.